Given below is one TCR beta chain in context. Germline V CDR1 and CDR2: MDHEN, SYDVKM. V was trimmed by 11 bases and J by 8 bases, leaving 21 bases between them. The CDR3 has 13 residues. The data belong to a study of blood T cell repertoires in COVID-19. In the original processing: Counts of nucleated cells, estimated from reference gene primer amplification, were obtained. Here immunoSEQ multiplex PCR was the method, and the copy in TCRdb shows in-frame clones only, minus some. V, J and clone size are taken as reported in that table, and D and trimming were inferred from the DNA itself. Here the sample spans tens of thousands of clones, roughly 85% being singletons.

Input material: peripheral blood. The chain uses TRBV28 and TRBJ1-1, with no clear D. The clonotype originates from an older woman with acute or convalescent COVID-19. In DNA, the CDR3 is TGTGCCCACCGCCTAAACCTGGAGCGGGAAGCTTTCTTT. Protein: CAHRLNLEREAFF.